This TCR beta chain was identified during a study of T cells in localized non-small cell lung cancer. The CDR3 is 14 residues long. Germline-derived CDR1 and CDR2 are SGDLS and YYNGEE. The germline V and J ends were trimmed by 5 bases and 5 bases, with 15 bases remaining between them. Assay used: immunoSEQ multiplex PCR; TCRdb lists only in-frame clones, some missing. In the table there are 2,500 to 3,000 clones, around a third of which are singletons. The V call is TRBV9, the J call TRBJ2-3; possibly TRBD2 for D (5 bases). The origin of this receptor is a male donor at least 60 years old with stage I squamous cell lung carcinoma. This specimen consisted of normal lung tissue next to the tumor, obtained before any cancer treatment. The CDR3 region has the DNA TGTGCCAGCAGTTTAGGAGGCAGCGGAGATACGCAGTATTTT. As protein: CASSLGGSGDTQYF.